The clone carrying this TCR beta chain was counted only a few times. Its antigen is unknown. Germline assignment: CDR1 SGHRS and CDR2 YFSETQ. There are 15 residues in the CDR3. Trimming removed 4 bases from V and 1 base from J; junction bases left unmatched: 7. This entry belongs to a study of T cells after yellow fever vaccination. Findings and limits, study-wide: Reappearance after the booster was seen for most primary-vaccination clones, at 95% to 96% CD4 and around 90% CD8. The study found a weaker secondary response that peaked faster, day 5 versus 15.

TCRdb re-analysed the 5' RACE reads in MiXCR, keeping a single row per CDR3 protein. This sample has around 300,000 distinct CDR3 sequences, with 3.5% to 4.5% found just once. Specimen: PBMCs, collected 15 days after the yellow fever booster vaccination. The TCR originated in a man aged 18 to 29 who received the YFV17D yellow fever vaccine. This chain joins TRBV5-1 and TRBJ2-5; 7 nucleotides agree with TRBD2. The CDR3 is CASSVLGTIQETQYF. The CDR3, as DNA: TGCGCCAGCAGCGTCCTCGGGACTATCCAAGAGACCCAGTACTTC.